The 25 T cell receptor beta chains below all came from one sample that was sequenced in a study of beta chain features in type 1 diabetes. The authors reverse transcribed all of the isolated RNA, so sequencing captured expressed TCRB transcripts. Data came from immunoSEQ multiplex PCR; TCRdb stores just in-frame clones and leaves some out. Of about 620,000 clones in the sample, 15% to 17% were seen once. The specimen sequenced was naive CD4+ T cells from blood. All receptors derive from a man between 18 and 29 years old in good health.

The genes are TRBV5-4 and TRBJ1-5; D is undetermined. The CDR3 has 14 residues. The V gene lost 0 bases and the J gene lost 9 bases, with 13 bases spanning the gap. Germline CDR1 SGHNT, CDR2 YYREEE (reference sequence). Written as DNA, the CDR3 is TGTGCCAGCAGCTTGGCCCCTGGTGAGGGGCCCCAGCATTTT. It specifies CASSLAPGEGPQHF.

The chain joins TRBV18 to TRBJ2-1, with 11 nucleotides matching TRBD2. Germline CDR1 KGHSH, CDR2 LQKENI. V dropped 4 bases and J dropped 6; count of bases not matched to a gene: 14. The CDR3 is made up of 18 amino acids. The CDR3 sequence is CASSLISKRTSGFNEQFF. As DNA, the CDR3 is TGTGCCAGCTCACTTATATCAAAGAGGACTAGCGGGTTCAATGAGCAGTTCTTC.

CDR3 region: CASSLMAGSSSTDTQYF. DNA for the CDR3: TGTGCCAGCAGTTTAATGGCCGGCAGTTCTAGCACAGATACGCAGTATTTT. V and J are TRBV28 and TRBJ2-3; no firm D call. Per the germline V gene, CDR1 is MDHEN and CDR2 is SYDVKM. The CDR3 is 17 amino acids. Trimming cost V 2 bases and J 0 bases, with 15 bases left between them.

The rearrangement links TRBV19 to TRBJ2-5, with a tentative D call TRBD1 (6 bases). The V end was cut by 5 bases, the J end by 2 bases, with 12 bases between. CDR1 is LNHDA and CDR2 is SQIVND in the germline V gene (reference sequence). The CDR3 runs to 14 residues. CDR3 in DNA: TGTGCCAGTAGTCCTCAGGGGTATCAAGAGACCCAGTACTTC. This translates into CASSPQGYQETQYF.

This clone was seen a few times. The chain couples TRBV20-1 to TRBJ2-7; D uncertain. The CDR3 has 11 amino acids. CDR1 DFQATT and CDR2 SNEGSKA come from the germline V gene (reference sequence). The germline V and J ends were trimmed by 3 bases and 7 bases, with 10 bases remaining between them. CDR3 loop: CSASLVGEQYF. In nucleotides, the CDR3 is TGCAGTGCTAGCTTGGTGGGGGAGCAGTACTTC.

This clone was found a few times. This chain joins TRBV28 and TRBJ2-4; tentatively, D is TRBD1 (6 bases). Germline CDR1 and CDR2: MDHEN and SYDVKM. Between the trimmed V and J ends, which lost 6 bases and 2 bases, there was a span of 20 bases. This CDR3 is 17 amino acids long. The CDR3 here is CASSTSGTGFPKNIQYF. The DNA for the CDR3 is TGTGCCAGCAGCACATCCGGTACAGGGTTCCCCAAAAACATTCAGTACTTC.

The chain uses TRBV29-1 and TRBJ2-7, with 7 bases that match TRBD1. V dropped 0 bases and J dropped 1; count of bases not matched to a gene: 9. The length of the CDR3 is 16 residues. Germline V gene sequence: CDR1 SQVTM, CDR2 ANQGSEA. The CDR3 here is CSVEDPGQERSYEQYF. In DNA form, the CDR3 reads TGCAGCGTTGAAGACCCCGGACAGGAAAGGTCCTACGAGCAGTACTTC.

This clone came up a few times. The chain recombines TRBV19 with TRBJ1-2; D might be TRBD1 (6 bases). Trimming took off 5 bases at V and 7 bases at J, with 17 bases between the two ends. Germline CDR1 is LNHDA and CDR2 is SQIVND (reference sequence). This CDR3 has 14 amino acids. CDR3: CASSAQGMSPGYTF. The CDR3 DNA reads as TGTGCCAGTAGTGCGCAGGGGATGTCACCTGGCTACACCTTC.

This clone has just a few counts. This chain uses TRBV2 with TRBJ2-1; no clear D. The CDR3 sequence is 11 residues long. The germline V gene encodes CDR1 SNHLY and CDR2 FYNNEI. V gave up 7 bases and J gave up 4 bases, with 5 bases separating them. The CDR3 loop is CASKLYNEQFF. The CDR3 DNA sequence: TGTGCCAGCAAACTGTACAATGAGCAGTTCTTC. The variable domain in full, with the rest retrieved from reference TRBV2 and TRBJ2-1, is EPEVTQTPSHQVTQMGQEVILRCVPISNHLYFYWYRQILGQKVEFLVSFYNNEISEKSEIFDDQFSVERPDGSNFTLKIRSTKLEDSAMYFCASKLYNEQFFGPGTRLTVL.

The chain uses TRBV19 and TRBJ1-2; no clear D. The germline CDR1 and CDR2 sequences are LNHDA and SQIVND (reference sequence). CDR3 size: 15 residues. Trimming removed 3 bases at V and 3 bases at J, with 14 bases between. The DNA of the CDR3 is TGTGCCAGTAGTATCGATGCCGCTCTCCACTATGGCTACACCTTC. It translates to CASSIDAALHYGYTF.

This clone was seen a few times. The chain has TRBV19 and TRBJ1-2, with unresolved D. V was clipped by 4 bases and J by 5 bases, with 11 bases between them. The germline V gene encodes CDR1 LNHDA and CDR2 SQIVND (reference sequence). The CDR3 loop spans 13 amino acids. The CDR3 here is CASSSPSLYGYTF. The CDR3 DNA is TGTGCCAGTAGTAGCCCCAGTCTTTATGGCTACACCTTC.

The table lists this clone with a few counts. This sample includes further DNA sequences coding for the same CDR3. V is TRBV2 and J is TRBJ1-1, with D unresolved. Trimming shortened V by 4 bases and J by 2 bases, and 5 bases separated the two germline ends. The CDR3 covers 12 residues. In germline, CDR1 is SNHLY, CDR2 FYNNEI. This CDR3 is CASSGENTEAFF. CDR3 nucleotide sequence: TGTGCCAGCAGTGGGGAAAACACTGAAGCTTTCTTT.

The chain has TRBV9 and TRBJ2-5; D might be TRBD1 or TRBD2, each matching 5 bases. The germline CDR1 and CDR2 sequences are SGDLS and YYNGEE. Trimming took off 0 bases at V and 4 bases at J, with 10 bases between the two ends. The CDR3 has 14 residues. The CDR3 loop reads CASSVGGNRETQYF. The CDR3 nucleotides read TGTGCCAGCAGCGTAGGGGGGAATCGAGAGACCCAGTACTTC.

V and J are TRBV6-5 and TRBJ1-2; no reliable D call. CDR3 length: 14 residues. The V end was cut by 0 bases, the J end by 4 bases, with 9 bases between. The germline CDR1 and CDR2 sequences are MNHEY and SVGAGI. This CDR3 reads CASSYSPSSYGYTF. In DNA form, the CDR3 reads TGTGCCAGCAGTTACTCACCCAGTTCCTATGGCTACACCTTC.

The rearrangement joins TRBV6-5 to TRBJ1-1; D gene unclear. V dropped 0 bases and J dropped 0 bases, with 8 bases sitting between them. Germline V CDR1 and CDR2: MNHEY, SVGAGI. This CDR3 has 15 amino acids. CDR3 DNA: TGTGCCAGCAGTTACTCGCCGGTGATGAACACTGAAGCTTTCTTT. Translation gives CASSYSPVMNTEAFF.

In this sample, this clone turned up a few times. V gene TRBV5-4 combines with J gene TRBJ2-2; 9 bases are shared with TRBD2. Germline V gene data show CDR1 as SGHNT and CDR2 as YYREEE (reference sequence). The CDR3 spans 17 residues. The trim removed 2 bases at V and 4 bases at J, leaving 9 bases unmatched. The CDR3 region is CASSFKAVAGVTGELFF. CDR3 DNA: TGTGCCAGCAGCTTTAAAGCGGTAGCGGGAGTCACCGGGGAGCTGTTTTTT. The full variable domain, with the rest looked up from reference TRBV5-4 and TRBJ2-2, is ETGVTQSPTHLIKTRGQQVTLRCSSQSGHNTVSWYQQALGQGPQFIFQYYREEENGRGNFPPRFSGLQFPNYSSELNVNALELDDSALYLCASSFKAVAGVTGELFFGEGSRLTVL.

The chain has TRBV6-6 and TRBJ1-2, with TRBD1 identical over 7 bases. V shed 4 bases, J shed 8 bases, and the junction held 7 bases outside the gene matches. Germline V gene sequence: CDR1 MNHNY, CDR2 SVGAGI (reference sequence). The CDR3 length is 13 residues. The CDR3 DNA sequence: TGTGCCAGCAGTTCAACAGGGGAGGCGGGCTACACCTTC. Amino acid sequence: CASSSTGEAGYTF.

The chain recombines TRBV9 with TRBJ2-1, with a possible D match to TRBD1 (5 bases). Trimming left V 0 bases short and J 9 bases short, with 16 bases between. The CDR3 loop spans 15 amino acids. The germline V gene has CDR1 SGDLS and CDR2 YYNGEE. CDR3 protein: CASSVDSWNDSEQFF. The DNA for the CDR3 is TGTGCCAGCAGCGTAGATAGTTGGAACGACAGTGAGCAGTTCTTC.

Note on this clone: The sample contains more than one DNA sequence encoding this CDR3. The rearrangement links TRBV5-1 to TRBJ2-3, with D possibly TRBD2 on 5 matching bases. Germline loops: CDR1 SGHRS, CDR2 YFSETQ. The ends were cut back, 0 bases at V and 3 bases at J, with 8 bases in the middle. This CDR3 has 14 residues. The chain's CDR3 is CASSLAGLTDTQYF. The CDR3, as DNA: TGCGCCAGCAGCTTGGCTGGACTGACAGATACGCAGTATTTT.

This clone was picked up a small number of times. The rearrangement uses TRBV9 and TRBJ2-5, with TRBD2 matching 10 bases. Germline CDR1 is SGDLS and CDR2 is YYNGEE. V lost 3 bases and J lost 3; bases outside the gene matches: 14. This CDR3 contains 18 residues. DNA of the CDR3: TGTGCCAGCAGCGCGGGGACTAGCGCCTACCAGGCCAAAGAGACCCAGTACTTC. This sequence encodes CASSAGTSAYQAKETQYF.

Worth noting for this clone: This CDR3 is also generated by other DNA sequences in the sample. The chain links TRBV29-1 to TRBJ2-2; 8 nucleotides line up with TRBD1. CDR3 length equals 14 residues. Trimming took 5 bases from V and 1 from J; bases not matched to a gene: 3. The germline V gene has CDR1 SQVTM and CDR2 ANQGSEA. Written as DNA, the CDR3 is TGCAGCGTTCTCAGGGGGCGGAACACCGGGGAGCTGTTTTTT. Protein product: CSVLRGRNTGELFF.

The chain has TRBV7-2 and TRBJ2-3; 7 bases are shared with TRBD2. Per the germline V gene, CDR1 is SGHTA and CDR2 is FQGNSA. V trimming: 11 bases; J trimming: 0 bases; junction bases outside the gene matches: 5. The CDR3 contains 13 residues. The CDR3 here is CASGRGSTDTQYF. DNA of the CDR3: TGTGCCTCGGGGAGGGGTAGCACAGATACGCAGTATTTT.

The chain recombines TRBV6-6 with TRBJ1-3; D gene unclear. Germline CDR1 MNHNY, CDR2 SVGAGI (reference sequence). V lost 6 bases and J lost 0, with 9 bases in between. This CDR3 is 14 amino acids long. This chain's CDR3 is CASREAGSGNTIYF. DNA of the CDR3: TGTGCCAGCAGAGAGGCAGGCTCTGGAAACACCATATATTTT.

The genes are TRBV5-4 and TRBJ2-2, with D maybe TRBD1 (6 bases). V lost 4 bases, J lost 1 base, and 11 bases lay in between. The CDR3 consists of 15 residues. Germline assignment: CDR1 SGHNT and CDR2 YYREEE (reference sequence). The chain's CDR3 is CASSPGQRNTGELFF. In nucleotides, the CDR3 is TGTGCCAGCAGCCCCGGACAGAGGAACACCGGGGAGCTGTTTTTT.

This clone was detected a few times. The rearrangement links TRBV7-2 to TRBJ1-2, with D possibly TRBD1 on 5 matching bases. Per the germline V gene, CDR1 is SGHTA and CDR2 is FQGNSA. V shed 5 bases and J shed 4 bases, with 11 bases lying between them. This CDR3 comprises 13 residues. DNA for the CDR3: TGTGCCAGCAGCCGGGGACGGATCTATGGCTACACCTTC. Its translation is CASSRGRIYGYTF.